This TCR beta chain is from a study of CD8 T cells in Susac syndrome (dated 2019 in TCRdb). Regarding the research as a whole: Repertoire sequencing was used to test whether CD8+ T cell activation and differentiation in Susac syndrome was antigen driven. Clonality of the CD8+ T cell repertoire was compared between about a dozen healthy donors, approximately 14 Susac syndrome patients and approximately 16 multiple sclerosis patients.

RNA was extracted using the RNeasy kit, and about 0.45 to 1 ug of the RNA was reverse transcribed with random hexamers. TCR beta CDR3 regions were amplified with the immunoSEQ multiplex PCR assay covering 54 Vbeta and 13 Jbeta segments. PCR amplification bias was corrected using a synthetic template baseline for primer optimization and computational correction. On the authors' methods: Reads were annotated to V, D and J genes according to IMGT and were analyzed with immunoSEQ Analyzer, with only productive sequences retained. Clonality was computed as one minus Shannon entropy normalized by log2 of the number of productive unique sequences. For each patient and control, public and private clones were evaluated within the 100 most prevalent clones. A clone was defined as Susac-specific if it was absent from the healthy and MS cohorts, from 950 to 1,300 published viral clones and from other ImmuneACCESS disease sequences. Clones were called with MiXCR by TCRdb after fastp trimmed the public reads at Q25, and only in-frame beta chains were retained. Each CDR3 protein appears once, grouped with its most common genes and DNA. These V and J calls derive from TCRdb rather than the authors' analysis. The sample contains approximately 120,000 distinct CDR3 sequences, 93% of them found a single time. The ten largest clonotypes hold approximately 0.31% of the sample.

High-throughput TCR beta sequencing profiled peripheral blood CD8+ and CD4+ T cells from healthy donors, Susac syndrome patients and multiple sclerosis patients. Multiple sclerosis controls were treatment-naive patients with stable or active relapsing-remitting disease fulfilling revised McDonald criteria. Bulk CD8+ and CD4+ T cells were purified by magnetic negative isolation, whereas CD8+ TEMRA cells were enriched by FACS. Blood was collected in EDTA tubes and processed within 24 hours, with PBMCs isolated through density gradient centrifugation. PBMCs destined for TCR sequencing were cryopreserved in liquid nitrogen and later thawed in a 37 °C water bath. The sorted or isolated CD4+, CD8+ and CD8+ TEMRA cells had a purity of 90% or higher. Overall study outcomes, separate from this receptor: The TCR sequencing and HLA analysis was acknowledged to have included a relatively small number of individuals.

A word on this clonotype: Its antigen is currently not known. Per-base quality was not reported, and no clone a single base away is much larger than it.

The origin of this receptor is a human donor with multiple sclerosis. Sequenced material: CD8+ T cells from PBMCs.

The CDR3 corresponds to CASSDMSLRRFF. At the DNA level, the sequence is TGTGCCAGCAGTGACATGTCACTCCGGCGATTCTTC. The sequence is built from TRBV6-1 and TRBJ2-1; the D gene remains uncertain. The germline V gene gives CDR1 as MNHNS and CDR2 as SASEGT. The CDR3 starts with the cysteine, ends with the phenylalanine, and has 12 residues. Only the CDR3 portion is preserved as DNA: 36 bases, with reading frame beginning at the first base. V lost 3 bases and J lost 16 bases; the stretch between them is 16 bases long.